This TCR beta chain was obtained from a study of response to subunit inactivated influenza vaccine. Germline V CDR1 and CDR2: DFQATT, SNEGSKA (reference sequence). This CDR3 has 12 residues. Study observations and caveats: Authors suggested few new T cells are recruited by each seasonal influenza vaccination.

As to this clonotype: The antigen is not known.

In TCRdb, the RT-PCR reads were re-called with MiXCR into one record per CDR3 protein. Of roughly 670,000 distinct CDR3 sequences in the sample, 13% to 15% were seen once. This specimen consisted of PBMCs from blood, obtained roughly 15 days before vaccination. The source is a man aged 45 to 65 who received an inactivated influenza vaccine. The chain carries TRBV20-1 and TRBJ2-1; D may be TRBD2 (5 bases). The CDR3 nucleotides read TGCTTAGCGAGGTCGACCTACAATGAGCAGTTCTTC. Encoded protein: CLARSTYNEQFF.